The clone carrying this T cell receptor (beta chain) was observed many times. The data derive from a study of T cells in Graves' hyperthyroidism and ophthalmopathy. Study-level information: Sampling of peripheral blood happened at initial diagnosis, prior to any treatment.

J was trimmed by 7 bases and V by 6 bases; bases with no gene match: 12. Germline assignment: CDR1 SGHVS and CDR2 FQNEAQ. The CDR3 is 16 amino acids. Thyroid ultrasound, orbital computed tomography, clinical symptoms, and serum thyroxine and TRAb underpinned diagnoses. Around 10 ml fresh peripheral blood yielded the PBMCs. TCR beta CDR3 sequences were amplified from RNA transcripts. The primer set for the first-round RT-PCR of the TCR CDR3 was HTBI. MiXCR, run by TCRdb on the multiplex PCR reads, gives a single entry per CDR3 protein. The sample records about 580,000 distinct CDR3 sequences, roughly 14% being singletons.

This TCR derives from a woman under 40 with Graves' hyperthyroidism that later progressed to Graves' ophthalmopathy. The genes are TRBV7-8 and TRBJ2-2, with TRBD1 matching 9 bases. Sequencing used blood. CDR3 coding DNA: TGTGCCAGCAGACTTACAGGGGGCTTCGGTATCGGGGAGCTGTTTTTT. Encoded protein: CASRLTGGFGIGELFF.